The 8 T cell receptor beta chains given below trace back to one sample, sequenced in a study of Ad26.COV2.S vaccination and SARS-CoV-2 variants. Indicated treatment: around 19 received Ad26.COV2.S at low or high dose, single or two shots; 5 received placebo; per-sample allocation not given. Samples analyzed were those drawn on day 63 after the first vaccine or placebo injection. Sequencing used immunoSEQ multiplex PCR; TCRdb keeps in-frame clones, though not all of them. The table lists over 350,000 clones, around nine tenths of them singletons. Sequencing used peripheral blood, obtained in a trial of Ad26.COV2.S vaccine versus placebo. Source of these receptors: a person aged 18-60 years who received the Ad26.COV2.S COVID-19 vaccine or a placebo.

A few counts support this clone. The CDR3 DNA sequence: TGTGCCAGCAGCTTAAGACAGTTCACTGAAGCTTTCTTT. This encodes CASSLRQFTEAFF. This chain joins TRBV7-9 and TRBJ1-1, with a weak D call TRBD1 (5 bases). Trimming left V 2 bases short and J 4 bases short, with 8 bases between. CDR1 SEHNR and CDR2 FQNEAQ come from the germline V gene (reference sequence). This CDR3 is 13 amino acids long. Drawing the rest from reference TRBV7-9 and TRBJ1-1, the complete variable domain is DTGVSQNPRHKITKRGQNVTFRCDPISEHNRLYWYRQTLGQGPEFLTYFQNEAQLEKSRLLSDRFSAERPKGSFSTLEIQRTEQGDSAMYLCASSLRQFTEAFFGQGTRLTVV.

About this clone itself: This same CDR3 is encoded by further DNA sequences in the sample. The V and J genes are TRBV7-2 and TRBJ1-1; D remains unclear. Trimming cost V 0 bases and J 1 base, with 3 bases left between them. CDR3 length: 13 amino acids. Germline CDR1 SGHTA, CDR2 FQGNSA. The CDR3 spells CASSLAENTEAFF. CDR3 DNA: TGTGCCAGCAGCTTAGCAGAGAACACTGAAGCTTTCTTT. Full variable domain (outside the CDR3, taken from reference TRBV7-2 and TRBJ1-1): GAGVSQSPSNKVTEKGKDVELRCDPISGHTALYWYRQSLGQGLEFLIYFQGNSAPDKSGLPSDRFSAERTGGSVSTLTIQRTQQEDSAVYLCASSLAENTEAFFGQGTRLTVV.

This clone was picked up one time. As DNA, the CDR3 is TGTGCCAGCCGGCTAGAGGGAGAGACCCAGTACTTC. Translation: CASRLEGETQYF. V is TRBV2 and J is TRBJ2-5; D is perhaps TRBD2 (5 bases). The germline V and J ends were trimmed by 8 bases and 4 bases, with 11 bases remaining between them. From germline, CDR1 is SNHLY and CDR2 FYNNEI. This CDR3 region has 12 residues.

The gene calls are TRBV7-9 and TRBJ1-5; 8 nucleotides match TRBD1. J lost 7 bases, V lost 11 bases, and 7 bases had no gene match. The germline CDR1 and CDR2 sequences are SEHNR and FQNEAQ (reference sequence). The length of the CDR3 is 12 residues. The CDR3 reads CAGSTGEQPQHF. In DNA form, the CDR3 reads TGTGCCGGATCGACAGGGGAACAGCCCCAGCATTTT.

The chain uses TRBV5-4 and TRBJ2-2; 10 bases fit TRBD1. Losses at the gene ends were 2 bases for V and 5 bases for J; bases not matched to a gene: 3. The CDR3 is 15 amino acids. Germline V lookup: CDR1 SGHNT, CDR2 YYREEE (reference sequence). The DNA for the CDR3 is TGTGCCAGCAGCTTCGGGACAGGGGCGACCGGGGAGCTGTTTTTT. Translating it yields CASSFGTGATGELFF.

This clone was observed once. The chain carries TRBV5-4 and TRBJ1-1, with TRBD1 identical over 7 bases. The J segment lost 4 bases and the V segment lost 0 bases, leaving 3 bases of the junction unmatched. Per the germline V gene, CDR1 is SGHNT and CDR2 is YYREEE (reference sequence). CDR3 size: 14 residues. The CDR3 loop reads CASSLDRGFTEAFF. CDR3 coding DNA: TGTGCCAGCAGCTTGGACAGGGGATTCACTGAAGCTTTCTTT.

V is TRBV6-6 and J is TRBJ2-2, with 7 bases aligning to TRBD2. The junction had 7 bases not matched to a gene; V was cut back by 8 bases and J by 4 bases. Germline CDR1 MNHNY, CDR2 SVGAGI (reference sequence). The CDR3 is 14 amino acids. CDR3 in amino acids: CASRGDLLTGELFF. The CDR3 DNA reads as TGTGCCAGCCGGGGGGACCTTCTCACCGGGGAGCTGTTTTTT.

The chain carries TRBV19 and TRBJ2-5; 7 nucleotides align to TRBD1. The CDR3 contains 15 residues. The trim removed 1 base at V and 5 bases at J, leaving 7 bases unmatched. CDR1 and CDR2 from the germline V gene are LNHDA and SQIVND (reference sequence). CDR3 residues: CASSIGQGREETQYF. CDR3 bases: TGTGCCAGTAGTATAGGACAGGGTAGGGAGGAGACCCAGTACTTC.